This paragraph covers one T cell receptor (beta chain) sequence. Its target is not known. Unsorted whole blood supplied the blood RNA, and germline DNA was isolated too. Blood samples of four milliliters were drawn preoperatively. This entry comes from a study of tumor-infiltrating lymphocytes in primary liver carcinoma. Background on the study: The tumors, T1-T3 N0M0 lesions, were roughly 4 to 11 cm across.

Priming with a constant-region primer yielded TCR beta cDNA from 450 to 550 ng total RNA. Three nested multiplex PCR rounds, a slightly modified ARM-PCR, produced the libraries for TCR beta. Researchers ran the first two PCR rounds for roughly 11 cycles each with TRBV1-TRBV30 forward primers and a C-beta reverse primer. TCRdb reprocessed the multiplex PCR reads via MiXCR and lists one record per CDR3 protein. Of some 190,000 distinct CDR3 sequences in the sample, about 55% were seen once. Study findings and constraints: A significantly higher top-250-clone fraction was found in tumors than in blood (p = 0.039). Overlap in tumor-adjacent and tumor-blood pairs fell below that of tumor region pairs.

The CDR3 runs to 17 residues. From germline, CDR1 is ENHRY and CDR2 SYGVKD. Trimming took 8 bases from V and 1 from J, leaving 22 bases between them. This receptor was obtained from a man aged 35 to 55 with primary liver carcinoma and hepatitis B virus infection. Sequencing was done on a sample of peripheral blood. V and J are TRBV10-3 and TRBJ2-3, with D tentatively TRBD2 (5 bases). In DNA form, the CDR3 reads TGTGCCATCCGGCCTGATATGGTCTCGAGGGGCACAGATACGCAGTATTTT. It specifies CAIRPDMVSRGTDTQYF.